These T cell receptor beta chains were read from a single sample in a study of shared clonotypes between healthy human individuals. Libraries were prepared by immunoSEQ multiplex PCR; TCRdb keeps only in-frame clonotypes and omits some of them. The table has around 2,000,000 clones, 90% to 95% seen once; the top ten hold around 0.13%. Sequencing was carried out using naive CD4+ T cells sorted from blood. The source of these receptors is a man younger than 35 in good health. The CDR3 runs from the conserved cysteine through the conserved F or W. A D gene is named only where the DNA matches it firmly. Size values are once, few and many counts, or a class for expanded clones, and some rows have none.

>TRBV4-3|-|TRBD1|TRBJ2-1
CASSQVGQGSNEQFF
TGCGCCAGCAGCCAAGTGGGACAGGGATCCAATGAGCAGTTCTTC
>TRBV7-6|-|-|TRBJ1-5
CASSPGSASNQPQHF
TGTGCCAGCAGCCCGGGGTCAGCGAGCAATCAGCCCCAGCATTTT
>TRBV5-6|-|-|TRBJ1-3
CASSPPDAHSGNTIYF
TGTGCCAGCAGCCCCCCCGACGCACACTCTGGAAACACCATATATTTT
>TRBV29-1|-|-|TRBJ2-1
CSSRGVYNEQFF
TGCAGCTCCCGCGGGGTTTACAATGAGCAGTTCTTC
>TRBV6-1|-|-|TRBJ1-4
CASSESRAAVPTNEKLFF
TGTGCCAGCAGTGAAAGTAGGGCAGCCGTACCAACTAATGAAAAACTGTTTTTT
>TRBV19|-|-|TRBJ2-4
CASSTSGNIQYF
TGTGCCAGTAGTACAAGTGGAAACATTCAGTACTTC
>TRBV7-2|-|TRBD1|TRBJ1-1
CASSSTGGKTEAFF
TGTGCCAGCAGCTCGACAGGGGGCAAGACTGAAGCTTTCTTT
>TRBV7-2|-|TRBD2|TRBJ2-2
CASSLGGLRLAGPGELFF
TGTGCCAGCAGCTTAGGAGGGCTTAGACTAGCGGGACCCGGGGAGCTGTTTTTT
>TRBV4-1|-|-|TRBJ1-2
CASSQDLPGGYTF
TGCGCCAGCAGCCAAGATTTACCGGGAGGCTACACCTTC
>TRBV10-3|once|-|TRBJ1-5
CAIGRDLGNQPQHF
TGTGCCATCGGAAGGGACCTCGGCAATCAGCCCCAGCATTTT
>TRBV5-4|-|-|TRBJ2-7
CASSLTALRSSYEQYF
TGTGCCAGCAGCTTGACGGCCTTGCGGAGCTCCTACGAGCAGTACTTC
>TRBV10-2|-|-|TRBJ1-4
CASGTLNEKLFF
TGCGCCAGCGGGACATTAAACGAAAAACTGTTTTTT
>TRBV6-6|-|-|TRBJ1-3
CASRPGGAAGNTIYF
TGTGCCAGCCGCCCGGGGGGGGCGGCTGGAAACACCATATATTTT
>TRBV18|-|-|TRBJ2-7
CASSQGRETYEQYF
TGTGCCAGCTCACAGGGTCGGGAGACCTACGAGCAGTACTTC
>TRBV5-4|-|TRBD1|TRBJ2-7
CASSPGGQGAYEQYF
TGTGCCAGCAGCCCAGGGGGACAGGGGGCTTACGAGCAGTACTTC
>TRBV28|-|-|TRBJ2-7
CASSSSGLEEAYEQYF
TGTGCCAGCAGTTCCTCGGGGCTTGAGGAGGCTTACGAGCAGTACTTC
>TRBV4-1|-|-|TRBJ2-7
CASSQRDSYEQYF
TGCGCCAGCAGCCAGCGGGACTCCTACGAGCAGTACTTC
>TRBV21-1|-|-|TRBJ2-3
CASSKGEAGARVDTQYF
TGTGCCAGCAGCAAAGGGGAAGCGGGGGCCCGGGTGGATACGCAGTATTTT
>TRBV4-1|-|-|TRBJ1-1
CASSQDQGKAFF
TGCGCCAGCAGCCAAGATCAGGGGAAAGCTTTCTTT
>TRBV18|-|TRBD1|TRBJ2-7
CASSQDRGVDEQYF
TGTGCCAGCTCACAGGACAGGGGGGTCGACGAGCAGTACTTC
>TRBV11-2|-|-|TRBJ1-6
CASSLEATPRSPLHF
TGTGCCAGCAGCTTAGAAGCCACCCCGCGGTCACCCCTCCACTTT
>TRBV1|-|-|TRBJ2-3
CTSSQGFRTSGITDTQYF
TGCACCAGCAGCCAAGGATTTAGGACTAGCGGGATCACAGATACGCAGTATTTT
>TRBV27|-|TRBD1|TRBJ1-3
CASRGGQGQTDSGNTIYF
TGTGCCAGCAGGGGAGGACAGGGCCAAACCGACTCTGGAAACACCATATATTTT
>TRBV18|once|-|TRBJ1-6
CASSPGESPLHF
TGTGCCAGCTCACCAGGGGAATCACCCCTCCACTTT
>TRBV7-6|-|-|TRBJ2-2
CASSPWQGTGELFF
TGTGCCAGCAGCCCTTGGCAGGGAACCGGGGAGCTGTTTTTT
>TRBV5-1|-|TRBD2|TRBJ2-7
CASSWSSGTYEQYF
TGCGCCAGCAGCTGGTCTAGCGGAACCTACGAGCAGTACTTC
>TRBV5-5|-|TRBD1|TRBJ1-2
CASSLAGQGGYGYTF
TGTGCCAGCAGCTTGGCGGGACAGGGCGGCTATGGCTACACCTTC
>TRBV5-1|-|TRBD2|TRBJ2-5
CASSFGGTSGSQETQYF
TGCGCCAGCAGCTTTGGGGGGACTAGCGGGAGCCAAGAGACCCAGTACTTC
>TRBV28|-|-|TRBJ1-5
CASSHLIPGQISNQPQHF
TGTGCCAGCAGTCACCTTATTCCGGGACAAATTAGCAATCAGCCCCAGCATTTT